This T cell receptor beta chain was sequenced in a study of blood T cell repertoires in COVID-19. Study-level background: Sites in the United States, Italy and Spain provided acute and convalescent COVID-19 samples.

Recruits, aged about 18 to 89 years, lived in 20 to 30 US areas. The assay was immunoSEQ multiplex PCR, and TCRdb's table has in-frame clones only and misses some. The data show some 370,000 clones, about four fifths seen once. This sequence was found in a woman aged 45-65 years who had recovered from COVID-19. Sample: PBMCs or T cells enriched from blood (not recorded which).

In DNA form, the CDR3 reads TGCGCCAGCAGTGAGTCAGGGCGGGGTAGTGGCTACACCTTC. Translation: CASSESGRGSGYTF. The gene calls are TRBV10-2 and TRBJ1-2; D not resolved. CDR3 length: 14 amino acids. The V gene's germline CDR1 is WSHSY and CDR2 SAAADI. V lost 0 bases, J lost 7 bases, and 12 bases lay in between.